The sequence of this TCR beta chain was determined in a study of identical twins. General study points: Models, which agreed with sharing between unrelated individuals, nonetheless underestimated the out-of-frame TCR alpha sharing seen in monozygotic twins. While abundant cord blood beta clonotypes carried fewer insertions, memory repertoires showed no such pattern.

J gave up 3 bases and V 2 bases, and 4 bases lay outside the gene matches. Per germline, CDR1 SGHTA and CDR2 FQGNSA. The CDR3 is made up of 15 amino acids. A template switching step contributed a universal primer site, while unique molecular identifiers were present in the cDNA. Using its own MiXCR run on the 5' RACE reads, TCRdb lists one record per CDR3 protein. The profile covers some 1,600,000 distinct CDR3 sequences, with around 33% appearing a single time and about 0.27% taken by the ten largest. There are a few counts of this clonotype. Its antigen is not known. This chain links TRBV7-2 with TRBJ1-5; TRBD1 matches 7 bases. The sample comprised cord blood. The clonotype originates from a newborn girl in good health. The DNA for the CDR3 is TGTGCCAGCAGCTTACCAGGGGGATTCAATCAGCCCCAGCATTTT. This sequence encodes CASSLPGGFNQPQHF.